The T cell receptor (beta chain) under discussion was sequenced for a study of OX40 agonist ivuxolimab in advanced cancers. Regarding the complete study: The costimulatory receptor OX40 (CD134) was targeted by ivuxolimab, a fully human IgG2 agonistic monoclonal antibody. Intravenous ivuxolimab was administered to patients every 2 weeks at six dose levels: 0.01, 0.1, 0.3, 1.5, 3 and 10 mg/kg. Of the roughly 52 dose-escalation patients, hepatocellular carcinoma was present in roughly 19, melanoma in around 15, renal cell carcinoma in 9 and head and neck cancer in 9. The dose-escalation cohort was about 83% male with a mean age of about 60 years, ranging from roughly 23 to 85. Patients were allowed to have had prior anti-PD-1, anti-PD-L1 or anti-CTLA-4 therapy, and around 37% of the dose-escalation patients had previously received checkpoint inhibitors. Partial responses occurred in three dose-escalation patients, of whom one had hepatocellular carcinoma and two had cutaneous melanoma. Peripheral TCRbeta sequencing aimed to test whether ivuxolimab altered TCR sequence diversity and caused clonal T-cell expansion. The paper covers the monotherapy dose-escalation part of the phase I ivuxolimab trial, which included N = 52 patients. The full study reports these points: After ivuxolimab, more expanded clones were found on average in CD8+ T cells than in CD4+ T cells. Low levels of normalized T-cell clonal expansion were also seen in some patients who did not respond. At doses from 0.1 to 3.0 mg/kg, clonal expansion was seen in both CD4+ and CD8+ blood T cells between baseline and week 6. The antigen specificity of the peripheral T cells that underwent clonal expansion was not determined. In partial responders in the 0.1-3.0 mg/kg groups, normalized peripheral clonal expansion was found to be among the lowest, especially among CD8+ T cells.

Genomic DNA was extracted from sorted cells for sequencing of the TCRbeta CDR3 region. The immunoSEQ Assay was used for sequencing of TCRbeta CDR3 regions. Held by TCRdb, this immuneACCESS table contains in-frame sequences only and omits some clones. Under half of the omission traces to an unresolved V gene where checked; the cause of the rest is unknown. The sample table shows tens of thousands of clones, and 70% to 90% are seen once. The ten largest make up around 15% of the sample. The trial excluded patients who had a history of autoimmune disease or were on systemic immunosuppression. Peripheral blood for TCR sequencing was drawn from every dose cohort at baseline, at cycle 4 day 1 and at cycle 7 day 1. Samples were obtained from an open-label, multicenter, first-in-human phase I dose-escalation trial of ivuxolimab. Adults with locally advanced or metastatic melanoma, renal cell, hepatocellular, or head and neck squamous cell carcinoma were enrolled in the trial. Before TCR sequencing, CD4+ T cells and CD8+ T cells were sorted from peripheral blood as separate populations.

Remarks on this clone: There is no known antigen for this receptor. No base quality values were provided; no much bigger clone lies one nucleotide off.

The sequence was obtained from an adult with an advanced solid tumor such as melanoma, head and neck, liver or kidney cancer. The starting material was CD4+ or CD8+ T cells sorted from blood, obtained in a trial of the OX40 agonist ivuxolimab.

Here the CDR3 is given as CASSLAGTGGEGYTF. The nucleotides are TGCGCCAGCAGCTTGGCGGGGACAGGGGGTGAAGGCTACACCTTC. The V gene is TRBV5-1 and the J gene is TRBJ1-2; a stretch of 11 junction bases matches TRBD1. The germline V gene provides CDR1 SGHRS and CDR2 YFSETQ. Trimming removed 0 bases from V and 8 bases from J; the gene matches leave 6 bases unexplained. Measured from the cysteine to the phenylalanine, the CDR3 is 15 residues long. Only the CDR3 DNA is retained, 45 bases long and in frame from the first base.